This passage covers 17 T cell receptor beta chains from one sample sequenced in a study of T cell repertoires in cytomegalovirus infection. Using its own MiXCR run on the reads, TCRdb lists one record per CDR3 protein. The sample contains approximately 170,000 distinct CDR3 sequences, under 20% of which appear only once. Sequenced: CD8+ T cells from PBMCs. All receptors derive from a human donor in good health (CMV status not recorded). Some clones in this sample may be carry-over from other donors' samples.

The V call is TRBV11-1, the J call TRBJ2-1, with TRBD2 matching 7 bases. The CDR3 totals 14 residues. J lost 10 bases, V lost 2 bases, and 8 bases had no gene match. Germline assignment: CDR1 SGHAT and CDR2 FQDESV (reference sequence). CDR3 residues: CASSLSSGGGEQFF. The DNA of the CDR3 is TGTGCCAGCAGCTTATCGTCGGGAGGTGGGGAGCAGTTCTTC.

J is TRBJ2-1 and V is TRBV20-1; D possibly matches TRBD1 or TRBD2 (5 bases each). The ends were cut back, 3 bases at V and 1 base at J, with 13 bases in the middle. The germline gives CDR1 DFQATT, CDR2 SNEGSKA (reference sequence). This CDR3 region has 15 residues. The CDR3 nucleotides are TGCAGTGCTAGCCCCGAGGGGTGGTCCTACAATGAGCAGTTCTTC. Translation: CSASPEGWSYNEQFF.

The rearrangement joins TRBV5-1 to TRBJ2-1; D gene uncertain. V dropped 1 base and J dropped 4 bases, with 6 bases sitting between them. This CDR3 spans 13 amino acids. The V gene's germline CDR1 is SGHRS and CDR2 YFSETQ. The DNA of the CDR3 is TGCGCCAGCAGCTTGTCGAGGTACAATGAGCAGTTCTTC. It codes for CASSLSRYNEQFF.

This clonotype was recorded a few times. The rearrangement joins TRBV7-3 to TRBJ1-2; the D gene is possibly TRBD1 (6 bases). CDR3 length: 13 residues. Between the trimmed V and J ends, which lost 5 bases and 7 bases, there was a span of 14 bases. From germline, CDR1 is SGHTA and CDR2 FQGTGA. Here the CDR3 reads CASSAPGESGYTF. The DNA for the CDR3 is TGTGCCAGCAGCGCCCCAGGGGAAAGTGGCTACACCTTC.

The genes are TRBV7-9 and TRBJ2-1, with D possibly TRBD2 on 5 matching bases. The CDR3 has 14 amino acids. The germline V gene encodes CDR1 SEHNR and CDR2 FQNEAQ (reference sequence). V was cut by 5 bases and J by 8 bases, with 16 bases left in between. The CDR3 nucleotides are TGTGCCAGCAGCCGCGGACTGGGCGGCGATGAGCAGTTCTTC. It is translated as CASSRGLGGDEQFF.

V gene TRBV7-9 combines with J gene TRBJ1-2, with D unclear. This CDR3 has 14 amino acids. CDR1 and CDR2 from the germline V gene are SEHNR and FQNEAQ (reference sequence). V shed 5 bases and J shed 1 base, with 11 bases lying between them. The chain's CDR3 is CASSRGELNYGYTF. CDR3 in DNA: TGTGCCAGCAGCCGCGGGGAGCTTAACTATGGCTACACCTTC.

This clonotype was seen only a few times. The genes are TRBV12-3 or TRBV12-4 and TRBJ1-1; D remains unclear. Trimming pared 5 bases from V and 5 bases from J, leaving 9 bases between. The CDR3 length is 12 residues. This CDR3 reads CASSDGPTEAFF. DNA of the CDR3: TGTGCCAGCAGTGATGGACCGACTGAAGCTTTCTTT.

This chain uses TRBV12-3 or TRBV12-4 with TRBJ2-5; D may be TRBD2 (6 bases). The CDR3 runs 16 residues. Between the trimmed V and J ends, which lost 6 bases and 7 bases, there was a span of 24 bases. The CDR3 reads CASSPPRGSGPGTQYF. In DNA form, the CDR3 reads TGTGCCAGCAGCCCACCCCGGGGTAGCGGTCCGGGGACCCAGTACTTC.

The rearrangement uses TRBV2 and TRBJ1-4; the D gene is possibly TRBD1 (6 bases). Germline loops: CDR1 SNHLY, CDR2 FYNNEI. Trimming shortened V by 1 base and J by 0 bases, and 9 bases separated the two germline ends. This CDR3 contains 16 residues. The CDR3 DNA is TGTGCCAGCAGTGAAGAGGACAGTTCAACTAATGAAAAACTGTTTTTT. Its translation is CASSEEDSSTNEKLFF.

This clonotype was seen a handful of times. The chain links TRBV28 to TRBJ1-5, with D unclear. Trimming cost V 5 bases and J 1 base, with 6 bases left between them. This CDR3 spans 13 amino acids. Germline V gene lookup returns CDR1 MDHEN and CDR2 SYDVKM. CDR3 in DNA: TGTGCCAGCAGTGACAAGAGCAATCAGCCCCAGCATTTT. This codes for CASSDKSNQPQHF.

This clonotype came up a few times. The V call is TRBV28, the J call TRBJ2-5, with TRBD2 as a possible D gene (6 bases). In germline, CDR1 is MDHEN, CDR2 SYDVKM. The ends were cut back, 3 bases at V and 4 bases at J, with 12 bases in the middle. This CDR3 comprises 14 residues. The CDR3 DNA is TGTGCCAGCAGTTTCTCGCGGGACGGAGAGACCCAGTACTTC. Translated: CASSFSRDGETQYF.

This clonotype was detected only a few times. The J gene is TRBJ1-1, the V gene TRBV10-3; D unresolved. The CDR3 covers 13 residues. Germline-derived CDR1 and CDR2 are ENHRY and SYGVKD. The germline V and J ends were trimmed by 3 bases and 2 bases, with 7 bases remaining between them. CDR3 region: CAISEKHNTEAFF. The CDR3 DNA follows: TGTGCCATCAGTGAAAAGCATAACACTGAAGCTTTCTTT.

This clonotype was seen only a few times. J is TRBJ2-6 and V is TRBV15; no clear D. This CDR3 spans 15 amino acids. Germline V CDR1 and CDR2: LNHNV, YYDKDF (reference sequence). Trimming took 4 bases from V and 0 from J, leaving 7 bases between them. The CDR3 loop reads CATSIESSGANVLTF. In DNA form, the CDR3 reads TGTGCCACCAGCATCGAGAGCTCTGGGGCCAACGTCCTGACTTTC.

This clonotype was counted ten times or more. The rearrangement joins TRBV11-3 to TRBJ2-1; D is perhaps TRBD1 (5 bases). The CDR3 covers 13 residues. CDR1 is SGHNT, CDR2 YENEEA, per germline. Trimming removed 5 bases at V and 6 bases at J, with 11 bases between. The CDR3, as DNA: TGTGCCAGCAGCCCCCGGACAAGCAATGAGCAGTTCTTC. It codes for CASSPRTSNEQFF.

The chain carries TRBV27 and TRBJ2-1, with 7 bases matching TRBD2. CDR3 size: 14 residues. The germline V gene has CDR1 MNHEY and CDR2 SMNVEV (reference sequence). Unmatched junction bases numbered 10, after V lost 6 bases and J lost 8 bases. CDR3 in DNA: TGTGCCAGCAGCCCCCGCGGGAGTATGCATGAGCAGTTCTTC. Amino acid sequence: CASSPRGSMHEQFF.

Only a few counts were recorded for this clonotype. V is TRBV19 and J is TRBJ1-5, with TRBD1 matching over 8 bases. J lost 0 bases, V lost 4 bases, and 5 bases had no gene match. Germline values: CDR1 LNHDA, CDR2 SQIVND (reference sequence). CDR3 size: 16 residues. CDR3 nucleotide sequence: TGTGCCAGTAGTACGACAGGGGAAAATAGCAATCAGCCCCAGCATTTT. Protein product: CASSTTGENSNQPQHF.

The table lists this clonotype with a few counts. The chain combines TRBV14 with TRBJ1-4, with D unclear. Germline V lookup: CDR1 SGHDN, CDR2 FVKESK. The CDR3 contains 13 residues. The V gene lost 3 bases and the J gene lost 7 bases, with 9 bases spanning the gap. The CDR3 DNA reads as TGTGCCAGCAGCCACGCCTCCCGTGAAAAACTGTTTTTT. Protein: CASSHASREKLFF.